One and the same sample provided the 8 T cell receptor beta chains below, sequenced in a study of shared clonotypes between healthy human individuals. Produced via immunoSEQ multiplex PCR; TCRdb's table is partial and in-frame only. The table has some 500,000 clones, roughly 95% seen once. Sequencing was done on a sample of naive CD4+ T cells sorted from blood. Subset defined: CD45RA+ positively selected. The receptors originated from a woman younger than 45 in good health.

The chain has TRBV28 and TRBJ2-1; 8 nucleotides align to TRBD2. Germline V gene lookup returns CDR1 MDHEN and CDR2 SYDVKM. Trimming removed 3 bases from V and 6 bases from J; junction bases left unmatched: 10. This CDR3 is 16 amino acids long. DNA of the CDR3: TGTGCCAGCAGTTTCAACAGCGGGAGTACCTCCAATGAGCAGTTCTTC. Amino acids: CASSFNSGSTSNEQFF.

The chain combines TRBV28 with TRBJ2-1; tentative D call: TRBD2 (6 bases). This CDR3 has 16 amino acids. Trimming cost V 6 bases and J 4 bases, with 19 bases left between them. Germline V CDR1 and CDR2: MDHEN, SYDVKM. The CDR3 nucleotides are TGTGCCAGCAGGAAACCGAAAGGAGGACTATACAATGAGCAGTTCTTC. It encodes CASRKPKGGLYNEQFF.

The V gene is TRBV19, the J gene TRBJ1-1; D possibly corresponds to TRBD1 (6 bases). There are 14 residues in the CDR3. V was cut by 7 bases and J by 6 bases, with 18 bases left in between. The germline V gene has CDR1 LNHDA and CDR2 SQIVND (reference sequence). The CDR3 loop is CASNTPNRDAEAFF. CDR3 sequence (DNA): TGTGCCAGTAATACCCCGAACAGGGATGCTGAAGCTTTCTTT.

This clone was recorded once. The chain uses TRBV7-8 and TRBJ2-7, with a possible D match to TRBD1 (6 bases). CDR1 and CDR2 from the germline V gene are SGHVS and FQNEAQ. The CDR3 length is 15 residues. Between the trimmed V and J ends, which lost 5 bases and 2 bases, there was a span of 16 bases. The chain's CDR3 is CASSPGQFLTYEQYF. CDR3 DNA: TGTGCCAGCAGCCCAGGACAGTTCCTCACCTACGAGCAGTACTTC.

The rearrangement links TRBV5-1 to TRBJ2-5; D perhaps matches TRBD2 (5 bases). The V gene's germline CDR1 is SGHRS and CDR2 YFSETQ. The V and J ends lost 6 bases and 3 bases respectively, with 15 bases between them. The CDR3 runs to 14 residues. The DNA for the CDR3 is TGCGCCAGCACCTTATACAACGGGAAAGAGACCCAGTACTTC. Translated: CASTLYNGKETQYF.

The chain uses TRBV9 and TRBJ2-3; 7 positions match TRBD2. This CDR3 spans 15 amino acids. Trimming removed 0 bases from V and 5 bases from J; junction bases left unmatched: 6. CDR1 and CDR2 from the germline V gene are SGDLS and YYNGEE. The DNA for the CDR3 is TGTGCCAGCAGCGTAGAGGGCGGGAGCGTAGATACGCAGTATTTT. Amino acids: CASSVEGGSVDTQYF.

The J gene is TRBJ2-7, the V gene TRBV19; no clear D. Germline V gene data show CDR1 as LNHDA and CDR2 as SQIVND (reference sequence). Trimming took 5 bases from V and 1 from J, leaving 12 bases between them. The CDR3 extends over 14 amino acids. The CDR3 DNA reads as TGTGCCAGTAGTGCCCAGGTCCCATCCTACGAGCAGTACTTC. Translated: CASSAQVPSYEQYF.

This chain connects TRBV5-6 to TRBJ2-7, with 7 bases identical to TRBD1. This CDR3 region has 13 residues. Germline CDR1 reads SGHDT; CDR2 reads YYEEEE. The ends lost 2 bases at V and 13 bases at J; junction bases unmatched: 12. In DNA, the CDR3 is TGTGCCAGCAGCTTTGCTACAGGGGACATAGGATACTTC. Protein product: CASSFATGDIGYF.